These 15 T cell receptor beta chains came from one sample sequenced in a study of patients and donors after allogeneic stem cell transplantation. One entry per CDR3 protein results from TCRdb running MiXCR on the RT-PCR reads. The sample holds about 230,000 distinct CDR3 sequences, 11% to 15% seen once. The sample was blood, either unsorted or a sorted T cell fraction (not recorded which). The receptors come from a human donor who was either an allogeneic HSCT recipient or a stem cell or donor lymphocyte infusion donor (not recorded which). It is not recorded whose cells these are; they may come from a transplant donor.

This clonotype has ten or more counts. The J gene is TRBJ2-2, the V gene TRBV5-1; D possibly uses TRBD1 or TRBD2 (5 bases each). The CDR3 covers 17 residues. V dropped 4 bases and J dropped 2 bases, with 18 bases sitting between them. From germline, CDR1 is SGHRS and CDR2 YFSETQ. The CDR3 reads CASSPDPRGVNTGELFF. DNA for the CDR3: TGCGCCAGCAGCCCCGACCCCCGGGGCGTCAACACCGGGGAGCTGTTTTTT.

This clonotype is medium-sized in the sample. The chain carries TRBV2 and TRBJ2-2; the D gene is possibly TRBD1 (7 bases). The germline gives CDR1 SNHLY, CDR2 FYNNEI. Trimming left V 4 bases short and J 4 bases short, with 10 bases between. CDR3 length: 14 residues. The CDR3 DNA reads TGTGCCAGCAGTGGACAGGGAGGCACCGGGGAGCTGTTTTTT. This gives the protein CASSGQGGTGELFF.

The chain carries TRBV2 and TRBJ2-3, with D hard to call. The CDR3 covers 15 residues. Germline CDR1 is SNHLY and CDR2 is FYNNEI. Trimming left V 3 bases short and J 6 bases short, with 16 bases between. The DNA for the CDR3 is TGTGCCAGCAGTGATACATCCCCTCTCTCGGATACGCAGTATTTT. As protein: CASSDTSPLSDTQYF. Full variable domain (missing parts from reference TRBV2 and TRBJ2-3): EPEVTQTPSHQVTQMGQEVILRCVPISNHLYFYWYRQILGQKVEFLVSFYNNEISEKSEIFDDQFSVERPDGSNFTLKIRSTKLEDSAMYFCASSDTSPLSDTQYFGPGTRLTVL.

The V call is TRBV27, the J call TRBJ2-1; D tentatively fits TRBD1 or TRBD2 (5 bases each). The CDR3 consists of 13 residues. Germline assignment: CDR1 MNHEY and CDR2 SMNVEV (reference sequence). V was shortened by 7 bases and J by 6 bases, with 13 bases between the two germline ends. The CDR3 coding sequence is TGTGCCAGCAACACCGGGACGACCAATGAGCAGTTCTTC. It translates to CASNTGTTNEQFF.

V and J are TRBV9 and TRBJ2-1; TRBD1 matches 8 bases. CDR1 SGDLS and CDR2 YYNGEE come from the germline V gene. The V gene end was trimmed by 6 bases and the J gene end by 6 bases; junction bases not matched to a gene: 11. This CDR3 has 15 amino acids. CDR3 bases: TGTGCCAGCACCCAGAGGGGAACAGGGGGCAATGAGCAGTTCTTC. Protein product: CASTQRGTGGNEQFF.

This clonotype was picked up many times. The chain couples TRBV20-1 to TRBJ2-7; D unclear. The CDR3 sequence is 14 residues long. Between the trimmed V and J ends, which lost 4 bases and 5 bases, there was a span of 18 bases. The V gene's germline CDR1 is DFQATT and CDR2 SNEGSKA (reference sequence). In nucleotides, the CDR3 is TGCAGTGCTAACTCGGGCCCCCAGACCCACGAGCAGTACTTC. Amino acid sequence: CSANSGPQTHEQYF.

This clonotype showed up many times. The genes are TRBV5-5 and TRBJ2-1, with 7 bases aligning to TRBD2. V shed 0 bases, J shed 7 bases, and the junction held 7 bases outside the gene matches. Germline V CDR1 and CDR2: SGHKS, YYEKEE (reference sequence). The CDR3 covers 15 residues. The CDR3 nucleotides read TGTGCCAGCAGCTTGGCTGCGACTAGCTTTAATGAGCAGTTCTTC. Encoded protein: CASSLAATSFNEQFF.

This rearrangement joins TRBV9 to TRBJ1-3; 8 nucleotides line up with TRBD1. CDR1 is SGDLS and CDR2 is YYNGEE in the germline V gene. Trimming at V came to 3 bases and at J to 3 bases, leaving 14 bases not matched to a gene. CDR3 size: 18 residues. The CDR3 loop reads CASSATPGGTGGGNTIYF. CDR3 in DNA: TGTGCCAGCAGCGCAACCCCAGGAGGAACAGGGGGTGGAAACACCATATATTTT. The full variable domain, its missing parts supplied by reference TRBV9 and TRBJ1-3, is DSGVTQTPKHLITATGQRVTLRCSPRSGDLSVYWYQQSLDQGLQFLIQYYNGEERAKGNILERFSAQQFPDLHSELNLSSLELGDSALYFCASSATPGGTGGGNTIYFGEGSWLTVV.

This clonotype was counted ten times or more. This rearrangement joins TRBV30 to TRBJ1-4; D ambiguous. V was trimmed by 2 bases and J by 0 bases, leaving 13 bases between them. The germline V gene encodes CDR1 GTSNPN and CDR2 SVGIG (reference sequence). The CDR3 covers 16 residues. Here the CDR3 DNA reads TGTGCCTGGAGTTTAGGATCCTCGGCAACTAATGAAAAACTGTTTTTT. Translation gives CAWSLGSSATNEKLFF. The full variable domain, its missing parts supplied by reference TRBV30 and TRBJ1-4, is SQTIHQWPATLVQPVGSPLSLECTVEGTSNPNLYWYRQAAGRGLQLLFYSVGIGQISSEVPQNLSASRPQDRQFILSSKKLLLSDSGFYLCAWSLGSSATNEKLFFGSGTQLSVL.

This clonotype was observed a few times. The chain is built from TRBV5-1 and TRBJ1-1; the D gene is possibly TRBD1 (6 bases). This CDR3 has 16 residues. Trimming took off 0 bases at V and 1 base at J, with 13 bases between the two ends. CDR1 and CDR2 (germline): SGHRS, YFSETQ. The CDR3 here is CASSLVQGRSNTEAFF. In DNA, the CDR3 is TGCGCCAGCAGCTTGGTACAGGGTCGGTCGAACACTGAAGCTTTCTTT. The whole variable domain, remainder taken from reference TRBV5-1 and TRBJ1-1, is KAGVTQTPRYLIKTRGQQVTLSCSPISGHRSVSWYQQTPGQGLQFLFEYFSETQRNKGNFPGRFSGRQFSNSRSEMNVSTLELGDSALYLCASSLVQGRSNTEAFFGQGTRLTVV.

The chain is built from TRBV7-9 and TRBJ1-1; D is uncertain. This CDR3 is 13 amino acids long. Deletions cut 3 bases from V and 5 bases from J, with 10 bases between. Germline CDR1 is SEHNR and CDR2 is FQNEAQ (reference sequence). The CDR3 region is CASSFFGGTEAFF. The DNA of the CDR3 is TGTGCCAGCAGCTTCTTCGGAGGTACTGAAGCTTTCTTT.

The J gene is TRBJ2-7, the V gene TRBV20-1, with TRBD1 matching over 7 bases. The CDR3 is 13 residues long. Germline assignment: CDR1 DFQATT and CDR2 SNEGSKA (reference sequence). V gave up 8 bases and J gave up 2 bases; unmatched junction bases: 9. DNA for the CDR3: TGCAGTTCCATACAGGGGACCCCCTACGAGCAGTACTTC. This codes for CSSIQGTPYEQYF.

The table lists this clonotype with a few counts. The chain is built from TRBV28 and TRBJ2-6; TRBD1 matches 7 bases. J was trimmed by 0 bases and V by 4 bases; bases with no gene match: 15. Germline CDR1 and CDR2: MDHEN and SYDVKM. This CDR3 region has 20 residues. The DNA for the CDR3 is TGTGCCAGCAGTTACTCAGACAGGGCCGGGGACCACTCTGGGGCCAACGTCCTGACTTTC. This gives the protein CASSYSDRAGDHSGANVLTF.

The chain joins TRBV25-1 to TRBJ2-3, with D possibly TRBD1 on 6 matching bases. V gave up 6 bases and J gave up 2 bases, with 18 bases separating them. Germline CDR1 is MGHDK and CDR2 is SYGVNS. The CDR3 spans 16 residues. The CDR3 nucleotides are TGTGCCAGCAGCCATAAAGGGACACCCTACACAGATACGCAGTATTTT. This encodes CASSHKGTPYTDTQYF.

The chain uses TRBV23-1 and TRBJ2-3, with D perhaps assigned TRBD1 or TRBD2 (5 bases each). TRBV23-1 is known as an ORF, though its function is uncertain. The V gene lost 0 bases and the J gene lost 6 bases, with 19 bases spanning the gap. The CDR3 is made up of 17 amino acids. DNA for the CDR3: TGCGCCAGCAGTCAATCGATGGCGGGTAGTAGGGACGATACGCAGTATTTT. This sequence encodes CASSQSMAGSRDDTQYF.